These T cell receptor beta chains were read from a single sample in a study of cytomegalovirus exposure and HLA in healthy donors. Some clones are missing from TCRdb's copy, which holds only in-frame ones; the method was immunoSEQ multiplex PCR. The data show tens of thousands of clones, 70% to 90% seen once. The sequenced material came from PBMCs. The receptors were gathered from a male donor in good health and CMV-seronegative. Each CDR3 is given without its conserved first and last residue. Part of the rows lack a size; the others show once, few, many or a class for expanded clones.

abundance,v_gene,CDR3aa
.,TRBV13,ASSAPGLAFHEQF
.,TRBV5-5,ASSLGQGGQPQH
.,TRBV7-7,ASSPAVAGSSTDTQY
once,TRBV11-3,ASSLRSGTEAF
few,TRBV18,ASSPRATGGTEAF
.,TRBV11-2,ASSPWTDSSYGYT
once,TRBV6-6,ASNHGGGKLYGYT
.,TRBV6-6,ASSYAGTGGNSPLH
.,TRBV18,ASSPRRADEKLF
once,TRBV19,ASSPRALNTEAF
.,TRBV19,ASSLIGQAPGEQY
.,TRBV9,ASSARGGSYNEQF
.,TRBV7-9,ASSPQGFGTYGYT
.,TRBV5-1,ASSLYGPGGTGELF
.,TRBV15,ATTPTVFTEAF
few,TRBV28,ASSLGGVIYGYT
.,TRBV6-6,ASQRGTNEKLF
.,TRBV4-1,ASSQPGTGRNEKLF
.,TRBV5-4,ASSFRGRVHEQY
.,TRBV2,ASSVREFNEKLF